There are many counts of the clone carrying this T cell receptor (beta chain). This sample is part of a study of breast tumors, draining lymph nodes, adjacent tissues. CDR1 ENHRY and CDR2 SYGVKD come from the germline V gene. The CDR3 length is 12 residues. V was pared by 5 bases and J by 7 bases, with 12 bases between. TCRdb reanalysed the multiplex PCR reads using MiXCR and keeps one entry per CDR3 protein. This table holds about 170,000 distinct CDR3 sequences, around 33% found once. The lymph nodes were axillary draining lymph nodes from breast cancer patients. This receptor was identified in a female donor with breast cancer. Some clones in this sample may be carry-over from other donors' samples. The chain links TRBV10-3 to TRBJ2-7; the D is unclear. What was sequenced was axillary lymph node tissue. The CDR3 protein is CAISRTASEQYF. The CDR3 coding sequence is TGTGCCATCAGTCGAACGGCTAGTGAGCAGTACTTC.